The next 9 T cell receptor beta chains were all read from a single sample in a study of human T cells and chemical hapten exposure. Noted time point: patch test 2, 6 weeks after DPC sensitization. Treatment meaning: therapeutic diphenylcyclopropenone sensitization with weekly scalp DPC. MiXCR, run by TCRdb on the RACE reads, gives a single entry per CDR3 protein. Found here are about 70,000 distinct CDR3 sequences, 8.5% of them singletons; the top ten hold about 3.5%. Sequenced material: whole blood, taken in connection with sensitization to the hapten diphenylcyclopropenone (DPC). The source is a woman in her forties or fifties with alopecia areata. Some clones in this sample may be carry-over from other donors' samples.

A few counts support this clonotype. The chain uses TRBV20-1 and TRBJ1-6; tentatively, D is TRBD1 (5 bases). Germline V gives CDR1 DFQATT, CDR2 SNEGSKA (reference sequence). The CDR3 is made up of 13 amino acids. V lost 5 bases and J 6 bases, leaving 11 bases between the germline ends. This CDR3 reads CSASGASNSPLHF. The DNA of the CDR3 is TGCAGTGCTTCCGGGGCCAGTAATTCACCCCTCCACTTT.

This clonotype was counted between two and nine times. The chain uses TRBV29-1 and TRBJ2-1, with 9 nucleotides matching TRBD2. The germline gives CDR1 SQVTM, CDR2 ANQGSEA. This CDR3 region has 15 residues. V gave up 4 bases and J gave up 0 bases; unmatched junction bases: 4. The DNA of the CDR3 is TGCAGCGTTGGAAGCGGGGGGAGCTCCTACAATGAGCAGTTCTTC. Protein product: CSVGSGGSSYNEQFF.

This clonotype was detected a few times. The V call is TRBV29-1, the J call TRBJ2-3, with a weak D call TRBD2 (6 bases). This CDR3 is built from 13 residues. V lost 7 bases to trimming and J lost 0 bases, with 11 bases between them. Germline CDR1 is SQVTM and CDR2 is ANQGSEA. CDR3 DNA sequence: TGCAGCGATAGCGGTACTAGCACAGATACGCAGTATTTT. The encoded protein is CSDSGTSTDTQYF.

The sample holds a few counts of this clonotype. This chain joins TRBV12-3 or TRBV12-4 and TRBJ2-3; 12 bases align to TRBD1. This CDR3 has 16 residues. The V segment lost 2 bases and the J segment 4 bases; nucleotides outside the gene matches: 4. CDR3 amino acids: CASSLLGQGAADTQYF. CDR3 in DNA: TGTGCCAGCAGTTTACTGGGACAGGGGGCAGCAGATACGCAGTATTTT.

The gene calls are TRBV19 and TRBJ2-6; tentative D call: TRBD2 (6 bases). Germline lookup yields CDR1 LNHDA and CDR2 SQIVND (reference sequence). The CDR3 is 14 amino acids. The V gene lost 3 bases and the J gene lost 3 bases, with 6 bases spanning the gap. The CDR3 DNA reads as TGTGCCAGTAGTATCGGGAGTGGGGCCAACGTCCTGACTTTC. This gives the protein CASSIGSGANVLTF.

The chain links TRBV3-1 to TRBJ1-1; 7 bases align to TRBD1. CDR1 is LGHDT, CDR2 YNNKEL, per germline (reference sequence). V lost 5 bases to trimming and J lost 2 bases; unmatched junction nucleotides: 5. CDR3 length equals 14 residues. CDR3 amino acids: CASSFQGGNTEAFF. DNA of the CDR3: TGTGCCAGCAGCTTCCAAGGGGGCAACACTGAAGCTTTCTTT.

This clonotype was observed many times. CDR3 loop: CSVERAGPGYTF. The DNA of the CDR3 is TGCAGCGTTGAGAGGGCAGGGCCGGGCTACACCTTC. The chain couples TRBV29-1 to TRBJ1-2, with D possibly matching TRBD1 (5 bases). V lost 3 bases and J lost 8, with 13 bases in between. CDR1 is SQVTM and CDR2 is ANQGSEA in the germline V gene. The CDR3 is made up of 12 amino acids.

The CDR3 DNA is TGCAGTGCTAGAGATCTGCCACGTGAGCAGTTCTTC. This gives the protein CSARDLPREQFF. The V and J genes are TRBV20-1 and TRBJ2-1; D gene unclear. Germline V gives CDR1 DFQATT, CDR2 SNEGSKA (reference sequence). V was clipped by 0 bases and J by 9 bases, with 9 bases between them. This CDR3 has 12 residues.

V gene TRBV2 combines with J gene TRBJ2-2; D is undetermined. CDR1 SNHLY and CDR2 FYNNEI come from the germline V gene. The V end lost 6 bases, the J end lost 2 bases, and 10 bases lay between the germline ends. The CDR3 extends over 14 amino acids. CDR3 residues: CASSPIGNTGELFF. The CDR3 DNA sequence: TGTGCCAGCAGCCCGATCGGAAACACCGGGGAGCTGTTTTTT.